One and the same sample provided the 29 T cell receptor beta chains below, sequenced in a study of blood T cell repertoires in COVID-19. The method was immunoSEQ multiplex PCR; TCRdb's version includes in-frame clones alone and lacks a portion of them. Of roughly 99,000 clones in the sample, around 79% were seen once. Sequencing input: peripheral blood. The receptors originated from a woman aged 80 or older with active or convalescent COVID-19.

This clone appeared a single time. The chain is built from TRBV28 and TRBJ1-1; D not resolved. The germline V and J ends were trimmed by 4 bases and 7 bases, with 13 bases remaining between them. The length of the CDR3 is 13 residues. CDR1 MDHEN and CDR2 SYDVKM come from the germline V gene. The CDR3 here is CASSYELQNEAFF. Written as DNA, the CDR3 is TGTGCCAGCAGTTATGAATTACAGAATGAAGCTTTCTTT.

The genes are TRBV7-9 and TRBJ2-3, with 9 bases lining up with TRBD1. J lost 3 bases, V lost 4 bases, and 11 bases had no gene match. The CDR3 runs to 17 residues. Germline V gene sequence: CDR1 SEHNR, CDR2 FQNEAQ (reference sequence). The CDR3 DNA follows: TGTGCCAGCAGCTCGAACAGGGGGCGAAGTAGAACAGATACGCAGTATTTT. This encodes CASSSNRGRSRTDTQYF.

The chain carries TRBV18 and TRBJ1-2; D possibly corresponds to TRBD1 (6 bases). There are 15 residues in the CDR3. Trimming took off 2 bases at V and 5 bases at J, with 15 bases between the two ends. Germline V lookup: CDR1 KGHSH, CDR2 LQKENI. The CDR3 loop reads CASSPGTGSLYGYTF. The CDR3 DNA follows: TGTGCCAGCTCACCAGGTACAGGGTCGTTGTATGGCTACACCTTC.

The genes are TRBV19 and TRBJ1-1; tentatively, D is TRBD1 (5 bases). This CDR3 has 13 amino acids. V was pared by 0 bases and J by 11 bases, with 13 bases between. The germline V gene has CDR1 LNHDA and CDR2 SQIVND (reference sequence). CDR3 in DNA: TGTGCCAGTAGTATAGATGGGCGGACAAGTGCTTTCTTT. It yields the protein CASSIDGRTSAFF.

This clone was observed once. The chain uses TRBV19 and TRBJ1-5; 7 positions match TRBD1. Germline V gives CDR1 LNHDA, CDR2 SQIVND (reference sequence). J was trimmed by 6 bases and V by 8 bases; bases with no gene match: 10. The CDR3 totals 14 residues. The CDR3 is CASLRDSGSQPQHF. The CDR3 DNA is TGTGCCAGTCTACGGGACAGCGGTAGTCAGCCCCAGCATTTT.

The chain couples TRBV7-6 to TRBJ2-1; 11 bases fit TRBD2. The CDR3 consists of 16 residues. Germline V gene data show CDR1 as SGHVS and CDR2 as FNYEAQ. The V and J ends lost 1 base and 4 bases, in that order; junction bases with no gene match: 3. The CDR3 bases are TGTGCCAGCAGCTTAGAGACTAGCGGGGTATACAATGAGCAGTTCTTC. Translating it yields CASSLETSGVYNEQFF.

This sequence joins TRBV18 and TRBJ1-1; 9 nucleotides agree with TRBD1. After removal of 6 bases from V and 1 base from J, the junction contained 9 bases not matched to a gene. The CDR3 contains 16 residues. Germline loops: CDR1 KGHSH, CDR2 LQKENI. CDR3 sequence: CASSWTGVVRNTEAFF. In DNA form, the CDR3 reads TGTGCCAGCTCTTGGACAGGGGTGGTAAGGAACACTGAAGCTTTCTTT.

The chain has TRBV5-1 and TRBJ2-5, with TRBD1 matching 11 bases. CDR1 is SGHRS, CDR2 YFSETQ, per germline. This CDR3 has 15 residues. The J segment lost 5 bases and the V segment lost 4 bases, leaving 7 bases of the junction unmatched. The CDR3, as DNA: TGCGCCAGCAGCGTGGGACAGGGGGTGAAGGAGACCCAGTACTTC. It specifies CASSVGQGVKETQYF.

The rearrangement uses TRBV7-3 and TRBJ2-3, with D possibly TRBD2 on 5 matching bases. CDR1 is SGHTA and CDR2 is FQGTGA in the germline V gene. The CDR3 runs 14 residues. Between the trimmed V and J ends, which lost 6 bases and 0 bases, there was a span of 10 bases. In DNA form, the CDR3 reads TGTGCCAGCAGTCGGGGTTCTAGCACAGATACGCAGTATTTT. Its translation: CASSRGSSTDTQYF.

The V call is TRBV6-6, the J call TRBJ1-2; 10 bases fit TRBD1. CDR3 length equals 16 residues. With V trimmed by 0 bases and J by 6 bases, 7 bases remained unmatched. Germline-derived CDR1 and CDR2 are MNHNY and SVGAGI (reference sequence). CDR3 protein: CASSYSPGTGEDGYTF. In nucleotides, the CDR3 is TGTGCCAGCAGTTACTCCCCCGGGACAGGGGAAGATGGCTACACCTTC.

The chain recombines TRBV5-1 with TRBJ2-2; 8 bases agree with TRBD2. With V trimmed by 5 bases and J by 4 bases, 13 bases remained unmatched. CDR3 length: 17 amino acids. Germline assignment: CDR1 SGHRS and CDR2 YFSETQ. The CDR3 DNA sequence: TGCGCCAGCAGTCTAGGCGGGAGGAGTCTTGGCACCGGGGAGCTGTTTTTT. Translated: CASSLGGRSLGTGELFF.

This clone showed up just once. The chain links TRBV5-5 to TRBJ2-3, with 7 bases fitting TRBD1. The V gene end was trimmed by 3 bases and the J gene end by 9 bases; junction bases not matched to a gene: 22. Germline V gives CDR1 SGHKS, CDR2 YYEKEE (reference sequence). The length of the CDR3 is 18 residues. In DNA form, the CDR3 reads TGTGCCAGCAGCTCTCGACAGGGTCTAGAGCCCCGAGGAACAACGCAGTATTTT. Its protein is CASSSRQGLEPRGTTQYF.

This clone has a handful of counts. The rearrangement links TRBV2 to TRBJ1-4; 9 nucleotides align to TRBD1. Germline V gene data show CDR1 as SNHLY and CDR2 as FYNNEI. After removal of 5 bases from V and 10 bases from J, the junction contained 2 bases not matched to a gene. The CDR3 loop spans 12 amino acids. CDR3 DNA sequence: TGTGCCAGCAGTCAGACAGGGGGAAAACTGTTTTTT. Its translation is CASSQTGGKLFF.

This chain joins TRBV5-6 and TRBJ2-7; D call uncertain. Per the germline V gene, CDR1 is SGHDT and CDR2 is YYEEEE. V lost 2 bases and J lost 2, with 2 bases in between. The CDR3 is 11 residues long. CDR3: CASSFAYEQYF. CDR3 nucleotides: TGTGCCAGCAGCTTCGCCTACGAGCAGTACTTC.

This chain links TRBV29-1 with TRBJ2-1; 14 bases align to TRBD2. The CDR3 consists of 16 residues. Losses at the gene ends were 2 bases for V and 8 bases for J; bases not matched to a gene: 8. The germline V gene has CDR1 SQVTM and CDR2 ANQGSEA. In DNA, the CDR3 is TGCAGCGTTGAAAACGCGGGACTAGCGGGAGTAGATGAGCAGTTCTTC. Protein sequence: CSVENAGLAGVDEQFF.

This clone was observed a single time. The chain links TRBV10-3 to TRBJ1-1; 10 bases match TRBD1. The V gene's germline CDR1 is ENHRY and CDR2 SYGVKD. This CDR3 region has 15 residues. Unmatched junction bases numbered 10, after V lost 6 bases and J lost 6 bases. The CDR3 here is CAIREGQGTHPEAFF. In DNA, the CDR3 is TGTGCCATCAGGGAGGGACAGGGGACGCACCCTGAAGCTTTCTTT.

The V and J genes are TRBV4-2 and TRBJ2-2; the D gene is possibly TRBD2 (6 bases). Germline V gene data show CDR1 as LGHNA and CDR2 as YNFKEQ. V was cut by 4 bases and J by 2 bases, with 14 bases left in between. This CDR3 has 16 residues. The CDR3 here is CASSLSHGGNTGELFF. CDR3 nucleotide sequence: TGTGCCAGCAGCCTAAGCCACGGGGGAAACACCGGGGAGCTGTTTTTT.

The genes are TRBV3-1 (or the pseudogene TRBV3-2) and TRBJ2-3; 9 bases match TRBD2. V was pared by 1 base and J by 6 bases, with 5 bases of the junction left unmatched. Germline loops: CDR1 LGHDT, CDR2 YNNKEL (reference sequence). This CDR3 region has 15 residues. The CDR3 protein is CASSQGTSETDTQYF. DNA for the CDR3: TGTGCCAGCAGCCAAGGGACTAGCGAGACCGATACGCAGTATTTT.

The rearrangement links TRBV7-2 to TRBJ2-5; 7 nucleotides align to TRBD1. V was pared by 5 bases and J by 5 bases, with 8 bases of the junction left unmatched. Germline V gene lookup returns CDR1 SGHTA and CDR2 FQGNSA. The CDR3 runs 14 residues. CDR3: CASSPRQGEETQYF. The CDR3 region has the DNA TGTGCCAGCAGCCCGAGACAGGGAGAGGAGACCCAGTACTTC. The full variable domain, with the rest looked up from reference TRBV7-2 and TRBJ2-5, is GAGVSQSPSNKVTEKGKDVELRCDPISGHTALYWYRQSLGQGLEFLIYFQGNSAPDKSGLPSDRFSAERTGGSVSTLTIQRTQQEDSAVYLCASSPRQGEETQYFGPGTRLLVL.

The chain carries TRBV12-3 or TRBV12-4 and TRBJ1-2, with D hard to call. V was trimmed by 4 bases and J by 8 bases, leaving 8 bases between them. The length of the CDR3 is 11 residues. Here the CDR3 DNA reads TGTGCCAGCAGTTATTCGGGAGGCTACACCTTC. This translates into CASSYSGGYTF.

As concerns this clone: The same CDR3 can be traced to other DNA sequences in this sample. The genes are TRBV28 and TRBJ1-5, with D possibly matching TRBD1 (6 bases). Between the trimmed V and J ends, which lost 3 bases and 6 bases, there was a span of 12 bases. The CDR3 contains 14 residues. Germline CDR1 MDHEN, CDR2 SYDVKM. DNA for the CDR3: TGTGCCAGCAGTTTGGGGGGGGCTGGTCAGCCCCAGCATTTT. The encoded protein is CASSLGGAGQPQHF. Variable domain in full (rest from reference TRBV28 and TRBJ1-5): DVKVTQSSRYLVKRTGEKVFLECVQDMDHENMFWYRQDPGLGLRLIYFSYDVKMKEKGDIPEGYSVSREKKERFSLILESASTNQTSMYLCASSLGGAGQPQHFGDGTRLSIL.

This clone was seen a handful of times. The rearrangement joins TRBV5-6 to TRBJ2-3; TRBD2 is a possible D gene (6 bases). V was pared by 6 bases and J by 6 bases, with 14 bases between. Per the germline V gene, CDR1 is SGHDT and CDR2 is YYEEEE. The CDR3 runs to 13 residues. CDR3 coding DNA: TGTGCCAGCAAACCTCGGGACTCCGATACGCAGTATTTT. Protein product: CASKPRDSDTQYF.

J is TRBJ2-5 and V is TRBV18; 9 bases are a match to TRBD1. V lost 3 bases and J lost 4; bases outside the gene matches: 0. This CDR3 comprises 13 residues. Germline CDR1 reads KGHSH; CDR2 reads LQKENI. The CDR3 nucleotides read TGTGCCAGCTCACCGGGACAGGGAGAGACCCAGTACTTC. This encodes CASSPGQGETQYF. Supplemented by reference TRBV18 and TRBJ2-5, the full variable domain reads NAGVMQNPRHLVRRRGQEARLRCSPMKGHSHVYWYRQLPEEGLKFMVYLQKENIIDESGMPKERFSAEFPKEGPSILRIQQVVRGDSAAYFCASSPGQGETQYFGPGTRLLVL.

Worth noting for this clone: Within the sample, other DNA sequences also encode this same CDR3. This chain uses TRBV6-2 or TRBV6-3 with TRBJ1-2; tentatively, D is TRBD1 (6 bases). Germline lookup yields CDR1 MNHEY and CDR2 SVGEGT. V was shortened by 2 bases and J by 2 bases, with 6 bases between the two germline ends. This CDR3 contains 13 residues. The CDR3 spells CASSYTGNYGYTF. The DNA of the CDR3 is TGTGCCAGCAGTTACACAGGGAACTATGGCTACACCTTC.

This clone was recorded only once. The rearrangement joins TRBV5-4 to TRBJ2-1, with D possibly TRBD1 on 5 matching bases. The CDR3 runs 15 residues. Germline V gene lookup returns CDR1 SGHNT and CDR2 YYREEE (reference sequence). Trimming stripped 4 bases from V and 5 bases from J, with 16 bases between. DNA of the CDR3: TGTGCCAGCAGCCGAACCGGTTGGGGCGACAATGAGCAGTTCTTC. Amino acids: CASSRTGWGDNEQFF.

This clone was observed a single time. J is TRBJ1-1 and V is TRBV4-1; unclear D gene. V was trimmed by 2 bases and J by 8 bases, leaving 12 bases between them. CDR1 is MGHRA and CDR2 is YSYEKL in the germline V gene. CDR3 length equals 13 residues. CDR3 in amino acids: CASSQTAFREAFF. As DNA, the CDR3 is TGCGCCAGCAGCCAAACGGCTTTCAGGGAAGCTTTCTTT.

The rearrangement joins TRBV6-5 to TRBJ1-2, with TRBD1 as a possible D gene (5 bases). The CDR3 loop spans 12 amino acids. Germline values: CDR1 MNHEY, CDR2 SVGAGI. The V gene lost 7 bases and the J gene lost 8 bases, with 14 bases spanning the gap. CDR3 loop: CASTTGVAGYTF. The CDR3 nucleotides are TGTGCCAGCACCACGGGGGTTGCGGGCTACACCTTC.

This chain connects TRBV7-9 to TRBJ2-3; 10 bases fit TRBD2. Per germline, CDR1 SEHNR and CDR2 FQNEAQ (reference sequence). The length of the CDR3 is 17 residues. Trimming removed 3 bases from V and 5 bases from J; junction bases left unmatched: 11. The CDR3 here is CASSFGSGAGGRDTQYF. For the CDR3, the DNA is TGTGCCAGCAGCTTTGGTAGCGGAGCGGGAGGGAGAGATACGCAGTATTTT. Looking up the rest from reference TRBV7-9 and TRBJ2-3 gives the full variable domain: DTGVSQNPRHKITKRGQNVTFRCDPISEHNRLYWYRQTLGQGPEFLTYFQNEAQLEKSRLLSDRFSAERPKGSFSTLEIQRTEQGDSAMYLCASSFGSGAGGRDTQYFGPGTRLTVL.

In its sample, this clone was seen once. The chain recombines TRBV7-9 with TRBJ1-4; D is unclear. Trimming left V 1 base short and J 7 bases short, with 7 bases between. The CDR3 is 13 amino acids. Germline-derived CDR1 and CDR2 are SEHNR and FQNEAQ (reference sequence). CDR3: CASSLGGVEKLFF. DNA for the CDR3: TGTGCCAGCAGCTTAGGCGGGGTTGAAAAACTGTTTTTT. The whole variable domain, remainder taken from reference TRBV7-9 and TRBJ1-4, is DTGVSQNPRHKITKRGQNVTFRCDPISEHNRLYWYRQTLGQGPEFLTYFQNEAQLEKSRLLSDRFSAERPKGSFSTLEIQRTEQGDSAMYLCASSLGGVEKLFFGSGTQLSVL.